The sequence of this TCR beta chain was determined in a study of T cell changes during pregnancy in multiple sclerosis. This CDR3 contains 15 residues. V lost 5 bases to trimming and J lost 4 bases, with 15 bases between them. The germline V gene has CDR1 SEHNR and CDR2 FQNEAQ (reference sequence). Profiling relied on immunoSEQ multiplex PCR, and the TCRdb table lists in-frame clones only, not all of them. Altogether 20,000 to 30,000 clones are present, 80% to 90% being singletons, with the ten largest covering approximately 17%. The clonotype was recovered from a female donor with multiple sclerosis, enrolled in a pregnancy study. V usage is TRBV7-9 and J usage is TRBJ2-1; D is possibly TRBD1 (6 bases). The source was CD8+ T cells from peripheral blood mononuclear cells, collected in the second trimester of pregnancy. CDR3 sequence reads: CASSRTGSFYNEQFF. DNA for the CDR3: TGTGCCAGCAGCCGCACAGGGTCATTTTACAATGAGCAGTTCTTC.